This is a list of T cell receptor beta chains from one sample in a study of B cell selection in AIRE deficiency. TCRdb's copy holds only in-frame clones and misses some; the assay was immunoSEQ multiplex PCR. The sample includes about 25,000 clones, less than 97% of them seen just once. The sequencing input was CD4+CD127+ conventional T cells sorted from PBMCs. The receptors were gathered from a human donor in good health. Each CDR3 is given with its conserved first and last residue. Each record gives: V gene, clone size, J gene, D gene, CDR3 protein, CDR3 DNA. D genes are given only for firm matches. Clone size is not always given. Where it is, it says once, few, many or a class for expanded clones.

V gene: TRBV18; clone size: NA; J gene: TRBJ2-7; D gene: TRBD2; CDR3 protein: CASSRGLAGEYEQYF; CDR3 DNA: TGTGCCAGCTCACGAGGACTAGCGGGAGAGTACGAGCAGTACTTC
V gene: TRBV9; clone size: NA; J gene: TRBJ2-1; D gene: TRBD2; CDR3 protein: CASSPGLAGNEQFF; CDR3 DNA: TGTGCCAGCAGCCCCGGACTAGCGGGAAATGAGCAGTTCTTC
V gene: TRBV6-5; clone size: NA; J gene: TRBJ1-5; D gene: NA; CDR3 protein: CASSRNWNQPQHF; CDR3 DNA: TGTGCCAGCAGCAGAAATTGGAATCAGCCCCAGCATTTT
V gene: TRBV28; clone size: NA; J gene: TRBJ2-6; D gene: NA; CDR3 protein: CASSFFEGRSGANVLTF; CDR3 DNA: TGTGCCAGCAGTTTTTTTGAGGGACGGTCTGGGGCCAACGTCCTGACTTTC
V gene: TRBV5-4; clone size: NA; J gene: TRBJ1-4; D gene: NA; CDR3 protein: CASSLNFHEKLFF; CDR3 DNA: TGTGCCAGCAGCTTGAATTTTCATGAAAAACTGTTTTTT
V gene: TRBV7-8; clone size: NA; J gene: TRBJ1-2; D gene: TRBD1; CDR3 protein: CASSFEERGPGGYTF; CDR3 DNA: TGTGCCAGCAGCTTTGAGGAGAGGGGGCCAGGGGGCTACACCTTC
V gene: TRBV6-6; clone size: NA; J gene: TRBJ1-2; D gene: NA; CDR3 protein: CASRPPDRSNYGYTF; CDR3 DNA: TGTGCCAGCAGACCCCCAGACAGGTCAAACTATGGCTACACCTTC
V gene: TRBV7-9; clone size: NA; J gene: TRBJ1-4; D gene: NA; CDR3 protein: CASSLGGTTNEKLFF; CDR3 DNA: TGTGCCAGCAGCTTGGGGGGGACAACTAATGAAAAACTGTTTTTT
V gene: TRBV5-4; clone size: NA; J gene: TRBJ2-5; D gene: NA; CDR3 protein: CASSLNGRGQETQYF; CDR3 DNA: TGTGCCAGCAGCTTAAATGGTAGAGGACAAGAGACCCAGTACTTC
V gene: TRBV28; clone size: NA; J gene: TRBJ1-5; D gene: NA; CDR3 protein: CASTWRGNQPQHF; CDR3 DNA: TGTGCCAGCACCTGGAGGGGCAATCAGCCCCAGCATTTT
V gene: TRBV4-3; clone size: once; J gene: TRBJ2-3; D gene: NA; CDR3 protein: CASAKGNRDTQYF; CDR3 DNA: TGCGCCAGCGCAAAGGGCAATCGGGATACGCAGTATTTT
V gene: TRBV10-1; clone size: few; J gene: TRBJ1-1; D gene: NA; CDR3 protein: CASRGENTEAFF; CDR3 DNA: TGCGCCAGCAGAGGGGAGAACACTGAAGCTTTCTTT
V gene: TRBV7-2; clone size: NA; J gene: TRBJ2-7; D gene: NA; CDR3 protein: CASSPPSKPYEQYF; CDR3 DNA: TGTGCCAGCAGCCCCCCGTCAAAGCCCTACGAGCAGTACTTC
V gene: TRBV7-3; clone size: NA; J gene: TRBJ2-6; D gene: NA; CDR3 protein: CASSPSSGANVLTF; CDR3 DNA: TGTGCCAGCAGCCCTAGCTCTGGGGCCAACGTCCTGACTTTC
V gene: TRBV7-2; clone size: NA; J gene: TRBJ2-3; D gene: TRBD2; CDR3 protein: CASSLTLGSGGSAGTQYF; CDR3 DNA: TGTGCCAGCAGCTTAACATTAGGTAGCGGGGGGTCGGCGGGTACGCAGTATTTT
V gene: TRBV7-2; clone size: NA; J gene: TRBJ2-3; D gene: TRBD1; CDR3 protein: CASRRDSSDTQYF; CDR3 DNA: TGTGCCAGCAGACGGGACAGCTCAGATACGCAGTATTTT
V gene: TRBV11-2; clone size: NA; J gene: TRBJ2-2; D gene: TRBD1; CDR3 protein: CATFTDRGIVTGELFF; CDR3 DNA: TGTGCGACCTTCACGGACAGGGGGATTGTGACCGGGGAGCTGTTTTTT
V gene: TRBV7-9; clone size: NA; J gene: TRBJ1-1; D gene: NA; CDR3 protein: CASNRVEGNTEAFF; CDR3 DNA: TGTGCCAGCAATCGGGTGGAGGGGAACACTGAAGCTTTCTTT
V gene: TRBV7-2; clone size: NA; J gene: TRBJ1-2; D gene: NA; CDR3 protein: CASKGGGYGYTF; CDR3 DNA: TGTGCCAGCAAAGGGGGGGGCTATGGCTACACCTTC
V gene: TRBV7-2; clone size: NA; J gene: TRBJ1-2; D gene: NA; CDR3 protein: CASSLETYGYTF; CDR3 DNA: TGTGCCAGCAGCTTAGAAACCTATGGCTACACCTTC
V gene: TRBV9; clone size: NA; J gene: TRBJ2-1; D gene: TRBD2; CDR3 protein: CASSPRSGSISSYNEQFF; CDR3 DNA: TGTGCCAGCAGCCCGCGAAGCGGGAGTATCTCCTCCTACAATGAGCAGTTCTTC
V gene: TRBV28; clone size: NA; J gene: TRBJ1-1; D gene: NA; CDR3 protein: CASSSRRAFF; CDR3 DNA: TGTGCCAGCAGTTCAAGGAGGGCTTTCTTT
V gene: TRBV6-6; clone size: NA; J gene: TRBJ2-7; D gene: NA; CDR3 protein: CASSYWRTGEQYF; CDR3 DNA: TGTGCCAGCAGTTACTGGAGGACGGGGGAGCAGTACTTC